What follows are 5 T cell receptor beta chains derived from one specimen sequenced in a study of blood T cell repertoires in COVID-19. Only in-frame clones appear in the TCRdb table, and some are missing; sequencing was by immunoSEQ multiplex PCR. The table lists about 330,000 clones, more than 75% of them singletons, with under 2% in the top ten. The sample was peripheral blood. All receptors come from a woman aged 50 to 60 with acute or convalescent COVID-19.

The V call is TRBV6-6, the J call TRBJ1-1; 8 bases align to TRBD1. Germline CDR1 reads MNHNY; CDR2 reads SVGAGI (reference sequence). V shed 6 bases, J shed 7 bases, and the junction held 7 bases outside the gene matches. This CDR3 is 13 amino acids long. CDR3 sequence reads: CASREDRAGEAFF. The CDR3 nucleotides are TGTGCCAGCAGGGAGGACAGGGCGGGTGAAGCTTTCTTT.

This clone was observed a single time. The CDR3, as DNA: TGTGCCTACCAATCGGACTTGGGACAAAAAGAGACCCAGTACTTC. It specifies CAYQSDLGQKETQYF. The V call is TRBV30, the J call TRBJ2-5; D is possibly TRBD1 (6 bases). The CDR3 has 15 amino acids. With 7 bases removed from V and 3 bases from J, the gap between germline ends came to 21 bases. Germline V gene lookup returns CDR1 GTSNPN and CDR2 SVGIG (reference sequence).

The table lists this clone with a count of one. The CDR3, as DNA: TGTGCCATCCGACTAGCAGTTTACAATGAGCAGTTCTTC. Translated: CAIRLAVYNEQFF. The V call is TRBV10-3, the J call TRBJ2-1; 7 bases are shared with TRBD2. Unmatched junction bases numbered 5, after V lost 8 bases and J lost 4 bases. This CDR3 has 13 residues. The germline CDR1 and CDR2 sequences are ENHRY and SYGVKD.

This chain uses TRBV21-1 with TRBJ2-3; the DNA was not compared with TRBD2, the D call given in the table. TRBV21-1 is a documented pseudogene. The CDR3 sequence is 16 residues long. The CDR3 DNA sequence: TGTGCCAGCAGCAAAGGAGCGGGCCGGGAGGAAGATACGCAGTATTTT. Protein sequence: CASSKGAGREEDTQYF.

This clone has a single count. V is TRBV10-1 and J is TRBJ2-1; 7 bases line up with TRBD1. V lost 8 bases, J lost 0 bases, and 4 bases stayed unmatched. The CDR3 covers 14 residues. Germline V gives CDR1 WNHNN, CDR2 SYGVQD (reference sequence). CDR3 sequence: CASQPGGSYNEQFF. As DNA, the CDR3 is TGCGCCAGCCAGCCAGGGGGCTCCTACAATGAGCAGTTCTTC.